This record looks at one T cell receptor (beta chain) sequence and its context. As yet, its antigen is unknown. These data are taken from a study of T cells after yellow fever vaccination. The overall study: Those fractions that held only low numbers of cells were prepared using the SMART-Seq v4 Ultra Low Input RNA kit.

Overall study findings and caveats: A faster peak, day 5 versus 15, was reached by the weaker secondary response.

This CDR3 has 12 residues. Trimming cost V 4 bases and J 5 bases, with 6 bases left between them. The germline V gene has CDR1 SGHTA and CDR2 FQGTGA. TCRdb re-derived calls from the 5' RACE reads in MiXCR, one entry per CDR3 protein. Of hundreds of thousands of distinct CDR3 sequences in the sample, approximately 18% are singletons; the top ten hold 18%. The sequence came from a young man who received the YFV17D yellow fever vaccine. The chain carries TRBV7-3 and TRBJ2-1, with D unresolved. The sample in question was PBMCs, obtained before the yellow fever booster vaccination. For the CDR3, the DNA is TGTGCCAGCAGCTGGGCAGACAATGAGCAGTTCTTC. Encoded protein: CASSWADNEQFF.